This T cell receptor beta chain was identified during a study of CD8 T cells in ankylosing spondylitis. With 0 bases removed from V and 4 bases from J, the gap between germline ends came to 13 bases. Germline V CDR1 and CDR2: SGHKS, YYEKEE (reference sequence). This CDR3 has 15 residues. TCRdb redid the calling of the 5' RACE reads with MiXCR, one entry per CDR3 protein. Of about 52,000 distinct CDR3 sequences listed, about 7.8% are singletons. In this sample, this clonotype turned up many times. Sequenced: blood, either unsorted or a sorted T cell fraction (not recorded which). The rearrangement uses TRBV5-5 and TRBJ1-2; no definite D call. This TCR was sampled from a female donor with ankylosing spondylitis or in good health (not recorded which). The CDR3 bases are TGTGCCAGCAGCTTGGTACGGTTTCGGACCTATGGCTACACCTTC. Its protein product is CASSLVRFRTYGYTF.